The present T cell receptor (beta chain) was sequenced within a study of cytomegalovirus exposure and HLA in healthy donors. Researchers ran the PCR with 60 Vbeta and 13 Jbeta primers. Sequencing used immunoSEQ multiplex PCR; TCRdb keeps in-frame clones, though not all of them. Found here are 210,000 or so clones, roughly 73% of them singletons; the top ten hold under 0.6%. This clone was found a few times. Its antigen is not identified. V lost 5 bases and J lost 11; bases outside the gene matches: 11. This CDR3 has 13 residues. Germline V lookup: CDR1 LNHDA, CDR2 SQIVND (reference sequence). Study-wide results and limits: Immune exposure information available was restricted to CMV serostatus.

The sequence came from a boy under 18 in good health and CMV-seronegative. V and J are TRBV19 and TRBJ1-1; 7 nucleotides line up with TRBD1. Sequenced: PBMCs. The CDR3 DNA follows: TGTGCCAGTAGTTCACAGACAGGGCAGTCGGCTTTCTTT. Translated, it gives CASSSQTGQSAFF.